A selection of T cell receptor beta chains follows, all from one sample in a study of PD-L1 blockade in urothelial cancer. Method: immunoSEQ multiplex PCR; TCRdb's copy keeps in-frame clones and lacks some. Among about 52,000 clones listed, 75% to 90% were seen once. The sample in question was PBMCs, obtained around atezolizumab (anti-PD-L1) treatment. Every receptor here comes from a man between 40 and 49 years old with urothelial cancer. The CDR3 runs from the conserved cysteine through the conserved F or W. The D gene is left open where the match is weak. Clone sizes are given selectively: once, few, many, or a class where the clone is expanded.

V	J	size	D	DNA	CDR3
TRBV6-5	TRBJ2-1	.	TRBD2	TGTGCCAGCAGTTACTCGTCTAGCGGATCCTACAATGAGCAGTTCTTC	CASSYSSSGSYNEQFF
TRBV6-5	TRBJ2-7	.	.	TGTGCCAGCAGTTACACAGGGCCCACGGTCGAGCAGTACTTC	CASSYTGPTVEQYF
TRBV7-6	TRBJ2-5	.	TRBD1	TGTGCCAGCAGCATCCCGACAGGGGGCTTTGAGACCCAGTACTTC	CASSIPTGGFETQYF
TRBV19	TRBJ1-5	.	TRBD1	TGTGCCAGTAGTATATGGTCCGGCCAGGGGGTAGATCAGCCCCAGCATTTT	CASSIWSGQGVDQPQHF
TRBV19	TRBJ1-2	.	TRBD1	TGTGCCAGTAGCCCTCCCCGGGACAGGGGTGCCTATGGCTACACCTTC	CASSPPRDRGAYGYTF
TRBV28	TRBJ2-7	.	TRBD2	TGTGCCAGCAGTTCCCTCGCTAGCGGGAGCTACGAGCAGTACTTC	CASSSLASGSYEQYF
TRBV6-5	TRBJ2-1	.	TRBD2	TGTGCCAGCAGTTACTCGGGCGGGAGGGTCAATGAGCAGTTCTTC	CASSYSGGRVNEQFF
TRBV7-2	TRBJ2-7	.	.	TGTGCCAGCAGCCCTTGGATAGCGGCCACCTACGAGCAGTACTTC	CASSPWIAATYEQYF
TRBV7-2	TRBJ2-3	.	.	TGTGCCAGCAGGGGGGGGGCAGAAACGCAGTATTTT	CASRGGAETQYF
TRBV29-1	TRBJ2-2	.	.	TGCAGCGTTGTTACCAGGGAACCCGGGGAGCTGTTTTTT	CSVVTREPGELFF
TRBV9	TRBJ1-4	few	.	TGTGCCAGCAGCGGACCGGCTAGGAAAACTAAGTTTTTT	CASSGPARKTKFF
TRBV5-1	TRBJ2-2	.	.	TGCGCCAGCAGCTTGGACGGAGGTGCCGGGGAGCTGTTTTTT	CASSLDGGAGELFF
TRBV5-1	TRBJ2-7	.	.	TGCGCCAGCAGCTTTGGAGTAGCGGACGAGCAGTACTTC	CASSFGVADEQYF
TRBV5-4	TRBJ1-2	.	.	TGTGCCAGCAGCTTAGGGGCGGATGGCTACACCTTC	CASSLGADGYTF
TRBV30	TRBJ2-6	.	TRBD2	TGTGCCTGGAGTGCCCGGGGGCGGGGGGGCTCTGGGGCCAACGTCCTGACTTTC	CAWSARGRGGSGANVLTF
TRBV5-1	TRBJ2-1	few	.	TGCGCCAGCAGCTTGGCCATACGGGAAGAGCAGTTCTTC	CASSLAIREEQFF
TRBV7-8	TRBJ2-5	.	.	TGTGCCAGCAGCCTTCCTACAGGCAATCCTCAAGCGACCCAGTACTTC	CASSLPTGNPQATQYF
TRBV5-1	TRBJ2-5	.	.	TGCGCCAGCAGCACCAGTCAAGAGACCCAGTACTTC	CASSTSQETQYF
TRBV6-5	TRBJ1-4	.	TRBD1	TGTGCCAGCAGTCTCGCGACAGGGCGTAATGAAAAACTGTTTTTT	CASSLATGRNEKLFF
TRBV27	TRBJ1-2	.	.	TGTGCCAGCAGTGGCGGAGGTTATGGCTACACCTTC	CASSGGGYGYTF
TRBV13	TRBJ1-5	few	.	TGTGCCAGCAGCATAAGGGGACAGCCCCAGCATTTT	CASSIRGQPQHF
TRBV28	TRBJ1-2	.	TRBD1	TGTGCCAGCAGGAAGGACAGGGACTATGGCTACACCTTC	CASRKDRDYGYTF
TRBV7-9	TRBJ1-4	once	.	TGTGCCAGCAGCGACGGGACAACACGTGCGACTAATGAAAAACTGTTTTTT	CASSDGTTRATNEKLFF
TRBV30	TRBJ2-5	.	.	TGTGCCTGGAGTGGTCTACTAGTTGGAGAGACCCAGTACTTC	CAWSGLLVGETQYF
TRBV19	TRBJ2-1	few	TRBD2	TGTGCCAGTACCTTGACTAGCGGCTACAATGAGCAGTTCTTC	CASTLTSGYNEQFF
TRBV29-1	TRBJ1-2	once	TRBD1	TGCAGCGCAGGAAGCGGACAGGGGGCAGGAGGCTACACCTTC	CSAGSGQGAGGYTF
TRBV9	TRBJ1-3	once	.	TGTGCCAGCAGCGTAGAGAGTTCCTCTGGAAACACCATATATTTT	CASSVESSSGNTIYF
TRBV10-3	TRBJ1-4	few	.	TGTGCCATCAGTGAAGGTCAAGGGAGGGAAAAACTGTTTTTT	CAISEGQGREKLFF
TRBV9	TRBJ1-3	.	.	TGTGCCAGCAGCAGTGAACAGTTACCATACTCTGGAAACACCATATATTTT	CASSSEQLPYSGNTIYF
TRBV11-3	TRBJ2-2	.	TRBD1	TGTGCCAGCAGCTTGGGACAGGGGGACACCGGGGAGCTGTTTTTT	CASSLGQGDTGELFF
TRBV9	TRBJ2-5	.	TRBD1	TGTGCCAGCAGCGTAGACAGGGGATCGGCCGAGACCCAGTACTTC	CASSVDRGSAETQYF
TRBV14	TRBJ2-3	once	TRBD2	TGTGCCAGCAGCCAAGTGCGGGGGGCGCAGTATTTT	CASSQVRGAQYF
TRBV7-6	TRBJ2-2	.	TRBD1	TGTGCCAGCAGCTTAGATGAAGGGGGCAACACCGGGGAGCTGTTTTTT	CASSLDEGGNTGELFF
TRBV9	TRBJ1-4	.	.	TGTGCCAGCAGCGTAGGCGACAGAAAGGCTGAAAAACTGTTTTTT	CASSVGDRKAEKLFF
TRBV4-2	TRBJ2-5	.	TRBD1	TGTGCCAGCCGACCGACAGGGGTATCGGAGACCCAGTACTTC	CASRPTGVSETQYF
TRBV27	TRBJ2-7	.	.	TGTGCCAGCCGTCAAGCGGCGACTCTCTCCTACGAGCAGTACTTC	CASRQAATLSYEQYF
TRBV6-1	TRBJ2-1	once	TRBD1	TGTGCCAGCAGTGAAGCGCTTCTGGGACAGGAATTCTTC	CASSEALLGQEFF
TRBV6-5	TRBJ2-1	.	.	TGTGCCAGCAGTCGGACTCTGACCTCCTACAATGAGCAGTTCTTC	CASSRTLTSYNEQFF
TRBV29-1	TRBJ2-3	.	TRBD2	TGCAGCGCAGGGACTAGCGGGAGAGGGGATACGCAGTATTTT	CSAGTSGRGDTQYF
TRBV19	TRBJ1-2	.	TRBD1	TGTGCCAGTAGCCCCGGGGACAGGGCCTATGGCTACACCTTC	CASSPGDRAYGYTF
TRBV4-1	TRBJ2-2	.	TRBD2	TGCGCCAGCAACCTAATCCTAGCGGCGAACACCGGGGAGCTGTTTTTT	CASNLILAANTGELFF
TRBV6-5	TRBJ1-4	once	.	TGTGCCAGCAGCGGGACAATCGGGGAAAAACTGTTTTTT	CASSGTIGEKLFF
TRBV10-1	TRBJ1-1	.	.	TGCGCCAGCAGTGACCGCGGCAGGGCGAACACTGAAGCTTTCTTT	CASSDRGRANTEAFF
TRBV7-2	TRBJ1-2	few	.	TGTGCCAGCAGCTTAGCCGGCCGGGACTACACCTTC	CASSLAGRDYTF
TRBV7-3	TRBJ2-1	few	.	TGTGCCAGCAGCTTAACCGGGGGAAGGGCCTACAATGAGCAGTTCTTC	CASSLTGGRAYNEQFF
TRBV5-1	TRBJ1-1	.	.	TGCGCCAGCAGCTCTACAGGGCCTGAAGCTTTCTTT	CASSSTGPEAFF
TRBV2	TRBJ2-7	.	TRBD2	TGTGCCAGCAGTGTCGGGGCTAGCGGGATTTCCTACGAGCAGTACTTC	CASSVGASGISYEQYF
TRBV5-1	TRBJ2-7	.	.	TGCGCCAGCAGCTTCGCGGGACAGGAGCAGTACTTC	CASSFAGQEQYF
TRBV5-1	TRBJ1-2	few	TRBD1	TGCGCCATCCGAGCAGAAAGGGGACAGGGGGCGTCGCGGGGCTACACCTTC	CAIRAERGQGASRGYTF
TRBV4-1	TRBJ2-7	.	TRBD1	TGCGCCAGCAGCCGAGGGGGCGCTTCCTACGAGCAGTACTTC	CASSRGGASYEQYF
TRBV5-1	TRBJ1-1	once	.	TGCGCCAGCAGCTTGGCTTCGGGGGTGACTGAAGCTTTCTTT	CASSLASGVTEAFF
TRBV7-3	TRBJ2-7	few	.	TGTGCCAGCAGCTTAAAACAGGGCTACGAGCAGTACTTC	CASSLKQGYEQYF
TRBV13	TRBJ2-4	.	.	TGTGCCAGCAGCTTAAAGAGGGGAAATCGCCCACCCGGGAGCAAAAACATTCAGTACTTC	CASSLKRGNRPPGSKNIQYF
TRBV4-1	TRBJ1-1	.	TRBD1	TGCGCCAGCAGAAGGGGGCAATCGCAAAACCCCCCTGAAGCTTTCTTT	CASRRGQSQNPPEAFF
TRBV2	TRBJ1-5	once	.	TGTGCCAGCAGCGCAGAACAGGTTAGCAATCAGCCCCAGCATTTT	CASSAEQVSNQPQHF
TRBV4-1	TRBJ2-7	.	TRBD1	TGCGCCAGCAGCCAGTGGCCGGGACAGGGGTACGAGCAGTACTTC	CASSQWPGQGYEQYF
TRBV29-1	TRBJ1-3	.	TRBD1	TGCAGCGTTGAAGATCAGGGGGGCTCTGGAAACACCATATATTTT	CSVEDQGGSGNTIYF